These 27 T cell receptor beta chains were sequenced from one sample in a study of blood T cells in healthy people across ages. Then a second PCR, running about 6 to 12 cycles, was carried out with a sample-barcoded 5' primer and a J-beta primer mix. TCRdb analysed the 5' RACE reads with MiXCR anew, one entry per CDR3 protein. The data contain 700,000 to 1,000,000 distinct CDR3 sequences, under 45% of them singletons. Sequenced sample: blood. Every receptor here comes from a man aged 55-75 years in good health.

The CDR3 reads CSAKTRGGIRYTQYF. Here the CDR3 DNA reads TGCAGTGCCAAAACAAGGGGTGGGATTAGGTATACGCAGTATTTT. The chain carries TRBV20-1 and TRBJ2-3, with D possibly TRBD1 on 5 matching bases. Trimming cost V 6 bases and J 7 bases, with 23 bases left between them. This CDR3 comprises 15 residues. The germline gives CDR1 DFQATT, CDR2 SNEGSKA (reference sequence).

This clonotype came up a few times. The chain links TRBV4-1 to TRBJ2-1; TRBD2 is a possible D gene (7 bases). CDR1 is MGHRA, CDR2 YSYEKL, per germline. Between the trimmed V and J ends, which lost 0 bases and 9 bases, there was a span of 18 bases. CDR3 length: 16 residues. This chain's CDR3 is CASSQDMRGGRFEQFF. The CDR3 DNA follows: TGCGCCAGCAGCCAAGATATGAGGGGGGGCCGGTTTGAGCAGTTCTTC.

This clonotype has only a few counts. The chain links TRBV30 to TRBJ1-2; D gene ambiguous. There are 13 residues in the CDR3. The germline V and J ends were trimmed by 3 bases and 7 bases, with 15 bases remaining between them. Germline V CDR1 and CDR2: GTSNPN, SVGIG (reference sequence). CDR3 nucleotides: TGTGCCTGGAGCCGCCAAAACGTCCCTGGCTACACCTTC. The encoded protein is CAWSRQNVPGYTF.

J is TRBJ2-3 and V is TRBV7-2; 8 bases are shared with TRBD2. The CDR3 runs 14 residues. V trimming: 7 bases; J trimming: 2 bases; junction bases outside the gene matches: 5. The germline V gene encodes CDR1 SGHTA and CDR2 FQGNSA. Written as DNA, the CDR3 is TGTGCCAGCAAGCGCGGGGGGACCACAGATACGCAGTATTTT. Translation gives CASKRGGTTDTQYF.

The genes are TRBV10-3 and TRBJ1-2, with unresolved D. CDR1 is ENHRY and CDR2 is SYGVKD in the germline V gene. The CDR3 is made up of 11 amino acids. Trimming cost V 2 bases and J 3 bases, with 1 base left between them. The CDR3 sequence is CAISEDYGYTF. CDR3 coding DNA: TGTGCCATCAGTGAGGACTATGGCTACACCTTC.

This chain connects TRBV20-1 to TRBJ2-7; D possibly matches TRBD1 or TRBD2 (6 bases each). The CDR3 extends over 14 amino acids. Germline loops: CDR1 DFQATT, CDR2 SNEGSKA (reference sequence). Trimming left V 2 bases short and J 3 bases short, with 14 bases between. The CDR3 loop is CSARIGGRIYEQYF. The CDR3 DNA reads TGCAGTGCTAGAATCGGGGGCAGAATCTACGAGCAGTACTTC.

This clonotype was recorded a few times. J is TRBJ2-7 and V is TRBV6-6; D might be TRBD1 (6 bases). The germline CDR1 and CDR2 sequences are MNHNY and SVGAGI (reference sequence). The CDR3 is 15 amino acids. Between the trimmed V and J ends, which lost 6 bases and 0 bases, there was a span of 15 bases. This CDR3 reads CASRGYAGASYEQYF. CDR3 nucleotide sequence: TGTGCCAGCAGAGGTTATGCAGGGGCCTCCTACGAGCAGTACTTC.

CDR3 nucleotide sequence: TGTGCCAGCAGCGACATGGGGGGGGCGAATGAGCAGTTCTTC. Amino acids: CASSDMGGANEQFF. This chain uses TRBV9 with TRBJ2-1; tentatively, D is TRBD2 (7 bases). Trimming pared 3 bases from V and 7 bases from J, leaving 14 bases between. The CDR3 has 14 amino acids. Germline loops: CDR1 SGDLS, CDR2 YYNGEE. Drawing the rest from reference TRBV9 and TRBJ2-1, the complete variable domain is DSGVTQTPKHLITATGQRVTLRCSPRSGDLSVYWYQQSLDQGLQFLIQYYNGEERAKGNILERFSAQQFPDLHSELNLSSLELGDSALYFCASSDMGGANEQFFGPGTRLTVL.

The CDR3 is CASSLASGRDSYNEQFF. CDR3 DNA sequence: TGCGCCAGCAGCTTGGCCTCTGGCCGAGACTCCTACAATGAGCAGTTCTTC. The chain has TRBV5-1 and TRBJ2-1; D is uncertain. Germline CDR1 is SGHRS and CDR2 is YFSETQ. The CDR3 has 17 amino acids. V lost 0 bases to trimming and J lost 0 bases, with 13 bases between them. The full variable domain, its missing parts supplied by reference TRBV5-1 and TRBJ2-1, is KAGVTQTPRYLIKTRGQQVTLSCSPISGHRSVSWYQQTPGQGLQFLFEYFSETQRNKGNFPGRFSGRQFSNSRSEMNVSTLELGDSALYLCASSLASGRDSYNEQFFGPGTRLTVL.

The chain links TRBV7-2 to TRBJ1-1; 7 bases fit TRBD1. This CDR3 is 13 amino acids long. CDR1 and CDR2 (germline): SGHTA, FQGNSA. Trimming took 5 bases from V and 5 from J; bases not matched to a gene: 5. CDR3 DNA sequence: TGTGCCAGCAGCCCGGACAGGAGGACTGAAGCTTTCTTT. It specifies CASSPDRRTEAFF.

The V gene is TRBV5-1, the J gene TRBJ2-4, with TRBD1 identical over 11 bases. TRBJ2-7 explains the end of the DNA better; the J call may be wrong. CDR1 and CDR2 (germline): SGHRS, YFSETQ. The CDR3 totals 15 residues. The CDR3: CASSARTGGGYEQYF. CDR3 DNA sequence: TGCGCCAGCAGCGCAAGGACAGGGGGCGGGTACGAGCAGTACTTC.

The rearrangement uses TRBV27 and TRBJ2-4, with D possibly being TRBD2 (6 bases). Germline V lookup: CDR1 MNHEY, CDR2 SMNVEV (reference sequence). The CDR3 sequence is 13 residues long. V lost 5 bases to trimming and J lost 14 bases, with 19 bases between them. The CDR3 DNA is TGTGCCAGCAGTGTAGATCTTAGGGGACTTAAGTACTTC. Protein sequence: CASSVDLRGLKYF.

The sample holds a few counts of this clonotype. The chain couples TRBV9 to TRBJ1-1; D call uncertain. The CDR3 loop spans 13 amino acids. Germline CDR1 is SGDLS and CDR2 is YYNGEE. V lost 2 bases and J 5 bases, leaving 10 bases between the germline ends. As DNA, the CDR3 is TGTGCCAGCAGCGTTACCCGAGGGACTGAAGCTTTCTTT. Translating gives CASSVTRGTEAFF.

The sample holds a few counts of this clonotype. The chain's CDR3 is CSARGDRGVSQETQYF. In DNA form, the CDR3 reads TGCAGTGCTAGAGGGGACAGGGGGGTTTCCCAAGAGACCCAGTACTTC. This rearrangement joins TRBV20-1 to TRBJ2-5; TRBD1 matches at 11 bases. This CDR3 region has 16 residues. Germline loops: CDR1 DFQATT, CDR2 SNEGSKA (reference sequence). J was trimmed by 1 base and V by 1 base; bases with no gene match: 5.

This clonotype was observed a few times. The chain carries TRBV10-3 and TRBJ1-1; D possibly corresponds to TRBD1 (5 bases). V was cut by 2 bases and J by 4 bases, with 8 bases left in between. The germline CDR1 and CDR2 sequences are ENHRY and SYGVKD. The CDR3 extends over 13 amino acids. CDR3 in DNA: TGTGCCATCAGTGAGGACAGCTCCACTGAAGCTTTCTTT. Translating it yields CAISEDSSTEAFF.

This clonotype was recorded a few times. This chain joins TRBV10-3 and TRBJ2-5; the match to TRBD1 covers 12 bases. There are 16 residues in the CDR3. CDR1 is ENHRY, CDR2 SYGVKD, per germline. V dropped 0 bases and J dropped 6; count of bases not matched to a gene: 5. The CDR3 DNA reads TGTGCCATCAGTGAGTCGGGGACAGGGGGCGCGAAGACCCAGTACTTC. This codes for CAISESGTGGAKTQYF.

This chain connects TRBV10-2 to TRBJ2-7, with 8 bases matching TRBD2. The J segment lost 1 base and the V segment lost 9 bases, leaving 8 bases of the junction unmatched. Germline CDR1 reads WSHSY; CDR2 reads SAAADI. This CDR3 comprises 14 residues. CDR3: CASKDSGASYEQYF. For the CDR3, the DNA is TGCGCCAGTAAAGATAGCGGGGCGTCCTACGAGCAGTACTTC.

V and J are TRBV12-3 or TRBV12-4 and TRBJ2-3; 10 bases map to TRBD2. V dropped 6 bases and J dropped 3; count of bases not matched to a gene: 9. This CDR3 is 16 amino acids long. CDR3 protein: CASSRGSGGRTDTQYF. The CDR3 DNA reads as TGTGCCAGCAGCCGGGGTAGCGGGGGGAGAACAGATACGCAGTATTTT.

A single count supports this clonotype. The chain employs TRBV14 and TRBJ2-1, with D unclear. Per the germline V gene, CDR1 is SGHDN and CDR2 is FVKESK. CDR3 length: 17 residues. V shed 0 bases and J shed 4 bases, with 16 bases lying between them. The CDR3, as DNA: TGTGCCAGCAGCCAAGACCGGCCCGCGCCAGTATACAATGAGCAGTTCTTC. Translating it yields CASSQDRPAPVYNEQFF.

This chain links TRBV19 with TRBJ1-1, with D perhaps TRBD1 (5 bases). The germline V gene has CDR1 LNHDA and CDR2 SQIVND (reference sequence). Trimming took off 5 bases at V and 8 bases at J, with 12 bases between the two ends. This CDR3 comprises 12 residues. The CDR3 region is CASSGTVREAFF. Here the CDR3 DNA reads TGTGCCAGTAGTGGGACTGTCAGAGAAGCTTTCTTT.

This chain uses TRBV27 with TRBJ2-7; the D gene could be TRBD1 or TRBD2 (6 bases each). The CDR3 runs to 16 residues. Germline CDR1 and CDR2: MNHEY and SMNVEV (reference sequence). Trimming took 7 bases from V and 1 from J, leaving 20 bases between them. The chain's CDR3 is CASILRWGAPSYEQYF. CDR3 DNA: TGTGCCAGCATATTACGGTGGGGGGCCCCATCCTACGAGCAGTACTTC.

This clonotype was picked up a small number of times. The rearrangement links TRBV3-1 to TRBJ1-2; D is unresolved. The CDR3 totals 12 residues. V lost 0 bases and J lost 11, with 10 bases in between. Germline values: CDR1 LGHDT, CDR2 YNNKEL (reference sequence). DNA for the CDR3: TGTGCCAGCAGCCAAGATTTACGGAGATACACCTTC. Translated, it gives CASSQDLRRYTF.

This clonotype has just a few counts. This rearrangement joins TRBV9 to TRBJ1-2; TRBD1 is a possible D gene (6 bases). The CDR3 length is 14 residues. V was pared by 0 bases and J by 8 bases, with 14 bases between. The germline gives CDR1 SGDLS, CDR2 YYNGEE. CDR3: CASSVGQGSYGYTF. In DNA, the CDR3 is TGTGCCAGCAGCGTAGGTCAGGGGAGTTACGGCTACACCTTC.

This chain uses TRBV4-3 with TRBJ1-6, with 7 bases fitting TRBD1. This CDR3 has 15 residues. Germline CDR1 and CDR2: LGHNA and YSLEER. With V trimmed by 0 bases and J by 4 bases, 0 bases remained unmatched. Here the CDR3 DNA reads TGCGCCAGCAGCCAAGAGACAGGGTATAATTCACCCCTCCACTTT. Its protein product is CASSQETGYNSPLHF.

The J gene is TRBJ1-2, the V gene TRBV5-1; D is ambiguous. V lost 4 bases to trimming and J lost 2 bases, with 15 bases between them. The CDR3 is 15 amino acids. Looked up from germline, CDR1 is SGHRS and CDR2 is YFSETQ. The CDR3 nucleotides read TGCGCCAGCAGCCTGGGCCGAGGATGGAACTATGGCTACACCTTC. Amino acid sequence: CASSLGRGWNYGYTF.

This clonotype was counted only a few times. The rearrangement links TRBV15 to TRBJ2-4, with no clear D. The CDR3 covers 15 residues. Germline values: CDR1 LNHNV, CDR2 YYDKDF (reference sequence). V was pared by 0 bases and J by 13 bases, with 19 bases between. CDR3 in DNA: TGTGCCACCAGCAGAGATAAACCGCCAGCTGGAGAGCAGTACTTC. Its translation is CATSRDKPPAGEQYF.

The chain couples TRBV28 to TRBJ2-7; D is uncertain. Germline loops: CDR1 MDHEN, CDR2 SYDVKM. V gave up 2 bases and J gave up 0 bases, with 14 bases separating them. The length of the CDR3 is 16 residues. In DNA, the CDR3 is TGTGCCAGCAGTTTAAGTAGGGCATTAGGCTCCTACGAGCAGTACTTC. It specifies CASSLSRALGSYEQYF.